This T cell receptor (beta chain) was observed in a study of cytomegalovirus exposure and HLA in healthy donors. Study results and caveats: For most subjects, TCR beta sequences were reported to predict HLA-A and HLA-B alleles with accuracy. According to an earlier analysis, most TCR beta V segments yielded productive rearrangements about 87% or about 30% of the time.

With respect to this clone: Its antigen is undetermined.

PCR was performed using 60 Vbeta and 13 Jbeta primers. Per the study methods: Later, tens of millions of unique TCR beta chains were counted in an analysis, and around 11 million of them were shared. Only in-frame clones appear in the TCRdb table, and some are missing; sequencing was by immunoSEQ multiplex PCR. The V and J calls and clone size are taken from that table; D and trimming were inferred from the DNA. The sample has about 120,000 clones; over 60% are singletons. Participants comprised healthy donors of bone marrow. Sequencing was performed on PBMCs. This sequence originates from a woman aged 40 to 55 in good health and CMV-seropositive.

The chain's CDR3 is CSAAAGTSSYEQYF. The CDR3 region has the DNA TGCAGCGCCGCGGCCGGGACTAGCTCCTACGAGCAGTACTTC. The J gene is TRBJ2-7, the V gene TRBV29-1, with 8 bases identical to TRBD2. J was trimmed by 0 bases and V by 7 bases; bases with no gene match: 8. The CDR3 runs to 14 residues. Per the germline V gene, CDR1 is SQVTM and CDR2 is ANQGSEA.